The clone carrying this TCR beta chain was counted a few times. Germline V lookup: CDR1 LNHNV, CDR2 YYDKDF (reference sequence). The V segment lost 4 bases and the J segment 5 bases; nucleotides outside the gene matches: 8. The CDR3 extends over 15 amino acids. The data were obtained in a study of cytomegalovirus exposure and HLA in healthy donors. Primers for the PCR totalled 60 Vbeta and 13 Jbeta. Repertoires were generated with immunoSEQ multiplex PCR, while TCRdb's copy carries only in-frame clones and drops some. The data contain 95,000 to 110,000 clones, over 9.5% of them singletons. The TCR sequence derives from a man aged 35 to 55 in good health and CMV-seropositive. The specimen sequenced was PBMCs. The gene calls are TRBV15 and TRBJ2-7, with 10 nucleotides matching TRBD2. The DNA for the CDR3 is TGTGCCACCAGCAACGTAGCGGGAGGTTATAACGAGCAGTACTTC. The encoded protein is CATSNVAGGYNEQYF.